These 14 T cell receptor beta chains came from one sample sequenced in a study of control samples from healthy donors and cancer patients (TCRdb year 2020). Library method: the immunoSEQ multiplex PCR assay. The clones in this table, taken by TCRdb from immuneACCESS, are in-frame only. Not every clone is retained; where verified, under half of the shortfall comes from an unresolved V gene, and the cause of the rest is unknown. The sample profile shows about 100,000 clones; more than 75% of them were found once. 15% to 20% of the sample lies in the top ten. Sequences were obtained from blood. These TCRs come from a woman in her forties or fifties in good health.

In its sample, this clone was seen once. The genes are TRBV11-2 and TRBJ1-4, with D perhaps matching TRBD1 (5 bases). The germline gives CDR1 SGHAT, CDR2 FQNNGV. There are 14 residues in the CDR3. Between the trimmed V and J ends, which lost 6 bases and 7 bases, there was a span of 15 bases. This CDR3 is CASRLGGGAEKLFF. The CDR3 DNA is TGTGCCAGCAGGTTGGGAGGAGGGGCTGAAAAACTGTTTTTT.

This clone was seen only once. The chain has TRBV30 and TRBJ2-7; D might be TRBD2 (6 bases). Looked up from germline, CDR1 is GTSNPN and CDR2 is SVGIG (reference sequence). The CDR3 covers 16 residues. Trimming removed 0 bases at V and 4 bases at J, with 19 bases between. The CDR3, as DNA: TGTGCCTGGAGTGTACCGGGACCCCGGGGGAGATACGAGCAGTACTTC. Protein sequence: CAWSVPGPRGRYEQYF.

The V gene is TRBV19, the J gene TRBJ2-3; tentative D call: TRBD1 (5 bases). The CDR3 contains 15 residues. Germline loops: CDR1 LNHDA, CDR2 SQIVND (reference sequence). Trimming stripped 6 bases from V and 4 bases from J, with 17 bases between. This CDR3 reads CASRGHYGSADTQYF. The CDR3 DNA is TGTGCCAGTAGGGGGCACTATGGATCAGCAGATACGCAGTATTTT.

The chain joins TRBV30 to TRBJ2-1; D is perhaps TRBD2 (6 bases). CDR1 and CDR2 (germline): GTSNPN, SVGIG (reference sequence). V was trimmed by 4 bases and J by 1 base, leaving 17 bases between them. This CDR3 contains 16 residues. CDR3 sequence: CAWTLKTSPSYNEQFF. CDR3 coding DNA: TGTGCCTGGACGCTGAAGACTAGTCCATCCTACAATGAGCAGTTCTTC. Full variable domain (outside the CDR3, taken from reference TRBV30 and TRBJ2-1): SQTIHQWPATLVQPVGSPLSLECTVEGTSNPNLYWYRQAAGRGLQLLFYSVGIGQISSEVPQNLSASRPQDRQFILSSKKLLLSDSGFYLCAWTLKTSPSYNEQFFGPGTRLTVL.

The V and J genes are TRBV7-9 and TRBJ1-1; D is possibly TRBD1 (5 bases). This CDR3 is built from 14 residues. Between the trimmed V and J ends, which lost 5 bases and 0 bases, there was a span of 10 bases. The germline V gene has CDR1 SEHNR and CDR2 FQNEAQ (reference sequence). DNA of the CDR3: TGTGCCAGCAGCCCAGACAGCATGAACACTGAAGCTTTCTTT. Protein product: CASSPDSMNTEAFF.

V is TRBV6-5 and J is TRBJ1-5; tentatively, D is TRBD1 (5 bases). V lost 4 bases and J lost 7, with 14 bases in between. CDR1 is MNHEY and CDR2 is SVGAGI in the germline V gene. This CDR3 region has 14 residues. The CDR3 DNA follows: TGTGCCAGCAGTTCCGGGGGTCGGGGACAGCCCCAGCATTTT. Protein product: CASSSGGRGQPQHF.

The chain recombines TRBV6-2 or TRBV6-3 with TRBJ2-3; maybe TRBD2 (7 bases). V was cut by 4 bases and J by 5 bases, with 13 bases left in between. CDR3 length: 14 residues. Germline V gene data show CDR1 as MNHEY and CDR2 as SVGEGT. DNA of the CDR3: TGTGCCAGCAGTTTTGGGGGGGCCCAAGATACGCAGTATTTT. Protein sequence: CASSFGGAQDTQYF.

The rearrangement joins TRBV27 to TRBJ2-3; 10 nucleotides match TRBD2. The V segment lost 2 bases and the J segment 10 bases; nucleotides outside the gene matches: 6. Germline CDR1 MNHEY, CDR2 SMNVEV (reference sequence). This CDR3 is 14 amino acids long. The CDR3 sequence: CASSLGLAGVAQYF. The DNA of the CDR3 is TGTGCCAGCAGTTTAGGGCTAGCGGGAGTTGCGCAGTATTTT.

V and J are TRBV5-6 and TRBJ1-2; TRBD1 aligns across 7 bases. Germline loops: CDR1 SGHDT, CDR2 YYEEEE. V trimming: 0 bases; J trimming: 0 bases; junction bases outside the gene matches: 2. The CDR3 totals 15 residues. CDR3 DNA sequence: TGTGCCAGCAGCTTGGGACAGGGTGCTAACTATGGCTACACCTTC. This codes for CASSLGQGANYGYTF.

The chain links TRBV18 to TRBJ2-7; 9 bases match TRBD2. J gave up 4 bases and V 0 bases, and 1 base lay outside the gene matches. This CDR3 comprises 14 residues. Per the germline V gene, CDR1 is KGHSH and CDR2 is LQKENI. CDR3 sequence reads: CASSPPSGRYEQYV. The CDR3 DNA sequence: TGTGCCAGCTCACCACCGAGCGGGAGGTACGAGCAGTACGTC.

The gene calls are TRBV19 and TRBJ2-7, with 9 bases identical to TRBD1. Germline CDR1 reads LNHDA; CDR2 reads SQIVND (reference sequence). CDR3 length: 15 residues. With 3 bases clipped from V and 5 bases from J, the junction kept 8 bases outside the gene matches. The CDR3 is CASSMFEQGADEQYF. The DNA for the CDR3 is TGTGCCAGTAGTATGTTTGAACAGGGGGCGGACGAGCAGTACTTC.

The chain joins TRBV7-2 to TRBJ2-3; D is unresolved. Germline CDR1 and CDR2: SGHTA and FQGNSA. The length of the CDR3 is 16 residues. V was clipped by 5 bases and J by 2 bases, with 17 bases between them. CDR3 amino acids: CASSPGRSGITDTQYF. As DNA, the CDR3 is TGTGCCAGCAGCCCTGGACGGTCAGGAATCACAGATACGCAGTATTTT. Full variable domain (missing parts from reference TRBV7-2 and TRBJ2-3): GAGVSQSPSNKVTEKGKDVELRCDPISGHTALYWYRQSLGQGLEFLIYFQGNSAPDKSGLPSDRFSAERTGGSVSTLTIQRTQQEDSAVYLCASSPGRSGITDTQYFGPGTRLTVL.

V usage is TRBV6-2 or TRBV6-3 and J usage is TRBJ1-5, with D uncertain. Deletions cut 5 bases from V and 1 base from J, with 3 bases between. Germline values: CDR1 MNHEY, CDR2 SVGEGT. CDR3 length: 12 residues. The chain's CDR3 is CASSLSNQPQHF. DNA of the CDR3: TGTGCCAGCAGTCTGAGCAATCAGCCCCAGCATTTT.

V gene TRBV19 combines with J gene TRBJ2-5; the D call may be TRBD1 or TRBD2 (5 bases each). V was trimmed by 5 bases and J by 1 base, leaving 11 bases between them. CDR3 length: 14 amino acids. The germline V gene has CDR1 LNHDA and CDR2 SQIVND (reference sequence). The CDR3 reads CASSARGSQETQYF. The CDR3 nucleotides are TGTGCCAGTAGTGCCCGGGGCAGCCAAGAGACCCAGTACTTC.